This T cell receptor beta chain was obtained from a study of blood T cell repertoires in COVID-19. Across the whole study: Sites in the United States, Italy and Spain provided acute and convalescent COVID-19 samples. PBMCs, B-cell-depleted T cells, or T cells provided the cDNA or gDNA that made up the material.

The germline V gene has CDR1 MNHEY and CDR2 SMNVEV (reference sequence). The CDR3 sequence is 14 residues long. V was clipped by 6 bases and J by 7 bases; unmatched bases: 7. Those enrolled in Seattle joined during active infection and were followed longitudinally afterward. Per the study methods: Counts of nucleated cells, estimated from reference gene primer amplification, were obtained. Data came from immunoSEQ multiplex PCR; TCRdb stores just in-frame clones and leaves some out. That table furnishes V, J and clone size, whereas the DNA furnished D and trimming. The sample has 180,000 or so clones, roughly 79% seen once.

This sequence was found in a woman aged 35 to 49 with COVID-19, enrolled during active disease. The chain is built from TRBV27 and TRBJ2-7; 12 bases fit TRBD2. The sequenced sample was peripheral blood. The CDR3 region is CASRTSGGRTEQYF. CDR3 in DNA: TGTGCCAGCAGGACTAGCGGGGGTCGTACGGAGCAGTACTTC.